The sequence of this T cell receptor (beta chain) was determined in a study of T-cell memory formation after mild COVID-19. TCRdb passed the 5' RACE reads through MiXCR, listing each CDR3 protein once. The top ten hold less than 10% of the sample, which has 550,000 to 700,000 distinct CDR3 sequences, around 16% seen once. CDR1 is LNHDA, CDR2 SQIVND, per germline (reference sequence). V was clipped by 6 bases and J by 1 base, with 14 bases between them. The CDR3 is 15 residues long. The sequence was obtained from an adult woman who had mild COVID-19 (a few samples of this study predate the infection). Cell type and time point are not known. The sample was PBMCs or a T cell subset sorted from them (not recorded which). The chain has TRBV19 and TRBJ2-3; D is possibly TRBD2 (5 bases). In nucleotides, the CDR3 is TGTGCCAGTAGGCCGACGGGGTCGGGCACAGATACGCAGTATTTT. It is translated as CASRPTGSGTDTQYF.